This is a list of T cell receptor beta chains from one sample in a study of CD8 T cells in ankylosing spondylitis. TCRdb re-analysed the 5' RACE reads in MiXCR, keeping a single row per CDR3 protein. Of hundreds of thousands of distinct CDR3 sequences listed, around 18% are singletons. Sequenced sample: blood, either unsorted or a sorted T cell fraction (not recorded which). Receptors were obtained from a male donor with ankylosing spondylitis. CDR3s include the opening cysteine and the closing phenylalanine or tryptophan. The D gene is left open where the match is weak. Some rows have no size entry. The others give once, few or many, or a class for an expanded clone.

cdr3_aa	cdr3_nt	clone_size	j_call	v_call	d_call
CASRPDSSYEQYF	TGTGCCAGCAGACCTGACAGCTCCTACGAGCAGTACTTC	few	TRBJ2-7	TRBV7-9	.
CASSQVTEGEKLFF	TGTGCCAGCAGCCAAGTTACGGAGGGGGAAAAACTGTTTTTT	few	TRBJ1-4	TRBV14	.
CASSDANTGELFF	TGTGCCAGCAGTGACGCTAACACCGGGGAGCTGTTTTTT	few	TRBJ2-2	TRBV6-4	.
CASSQGLSHYYNEQFF	TGTGCCAGCAGCCAAGGACTCTCCCACTACTACAATGAGCAGTTCTTC	few	TRBJ2-1	TRBV14	.
CSARASEGRHSNQPQHF	TGCAGTGCTAGAGCTTCAGAGGGGCGTCATAGCAATCAGCCCCAGCATTTT	few	TRBJ1-5	TRBV20-1	.
CASSGSGDTEAFF	TGTGCCAGCAGCGGAAGTGGGGACACTGAAGCTTTCTTT	.	TRBJ1-1	TRBV7-8	.
CASTDPGLAGYNEQFF	TGTGCCAGCACCGATCCGGGACTAGCGGGATACAATGAGCAGTTCTTC	.	TRBJ2-1	TRBV11-2	TRBD2
CARTVWGELFF	TGTGCCAGGACAGTATGGGGGGAGCTGTTTTTT	few	TRBJ2-2	TRBV15	.
CASSVGLASSSTDTQYF	TGTGCCAGCAGCGTAGGTCTAGCGAGTTCTAGCACAGATACGCAGTATTTT	few	TRBJ2-3	TRBV9	.
CASSLETWEQFF	TGTGCCAGCAGTTTAGAGACGTGGGAGCAGTTCTTC	few	TRBJ2-1	TRBV12-3/TRBV12-4	.
CASSLGSGGGYEQYF	TGTGCCAGCAGCTTAGGATCAGGGGGCGGCTACGAGCAGTACTTC	.	TRBJ2-7	TRBV11-3	TRBD1
CASSYSTMGQSYEQYF	TGTGCCAGCAGTTACTCGACAATGGGGCAATCTTACGAGCAGTACTTC	.	TRBJ2-7	TRBV6-5	.
CASSTTSGGYEQYF	TGTGCCAGCAGTACTACTAGCGGGGGCTACGAGCAGTACTTC	.	TRBJ2-7	TRBV27	TRBD2
CASSLIKYEQYF	TGTGCCAGCAGCTTAATTAAATACGAGCAGTACTTC	.	TRBJ2-7	TRBV7-9	.
CSVQDRREYEQYF	TGCAGTGTACAGGACAGGAGGGAATACGAGCAGTACTTC	few	TRBJ2-7	TRBV20-1	.
CASSLAGQGAGTEAFF	TGCGCCAGCAGCTTGGCCGGACAGGGGGCGGGCACTGAAGCTTTCTTT	.	TRBJ1-1	TRBV5-1	TRBD1
CASSHGDDYYNSPLHF	TGCGCCAGCAGCCACGGTGACGACTACTATAATTCACCCCTCCACTTT	.	TRBJ1-6	TRBV4-1	.
CASSLTSLNTGELFF	TGTGCCAGCAGCCTGACTAGCCTGAACACCGGGGAGCTGTTTTTT	.	TRBJ2-2	TRBV2	TRBD2
CSGTDDTYNEQFF	TGCAGTGGGACCGATGACACCTACAATGAGCAGTTCTTC	few	TRBJ2-1	TRBV20-1	.
CASSSGDGSYEQYF	TGCGCCAGCAGCTCGGGAGATGGGTCCTACGAGCAGTACTTC	many	TRBJ2-7	TRBV5-1	.
CASSHGGEDTQYF	TGTGCCAGCAGCCACGGGGGAGAGGATACGCAGTATTTT	.	TRBJ2-3	TRBV6-4	.
CASSGPGGDDTQYF	TGTGCCAGCAGCGGACCGGGGGGGGACGATACGCAGTATTTT	.	TRBJ2-3	TRBV7-9	TRBD2
CATWGGTDTQYF	TGTGCGACTTGGGGGGGCACAGATACGCAGTATTTT	.	TRBJ2-3	TRBV6-5	.
CAWNLGLADYTDTQYF	TGTGCCTGGAACCTGGGACTAGCGGACTACACAGATACGCAGTATTTT	.	TRBJ2-3	TRBV30	TRBD2
CSSSGVADLNTEAFF	TGTTCCAGCAGTGGGGTGGCGGACTTGAACACTGAAGCTTTCTTT	.	TRBJ1-1	TRBV12-3/TRBV12-4	.
CATSSEGRDQGEKLFF	TGTGCCACCAGCAGTGAAGGCCGGGACCAGGGGGAAAAACTGTTTTTT	.	TRBJ1-4	TRBV15	.
CATSDGGYNEQFF	TGTGCCACCAGTGATGGCGGTTACAATGAGCAGTTCTTC	many	TRBJ2-1	TRBV24-1	.
CASSPRRAGRADTQYF	TGCGCCAGCAGCCCGCGGAGGGCCGGTAGGGCAGATACGCAGTATTTT	.	TRBJ2-3	TRBV5-1	.
CASSVTGTYNELFF	TGTGCCAGTAGTGTGACAGGTACCTACAATGAGCTGTTCTTC	.	TRBJ2-1	TRBV19	.
CASSQDVSPPSGANVLTF	TGCGCCAGCAGCCAAGATGTATCCCCTCCCTCTGGGGCCAACGTCCTGACTTTC	few	TRBJ2-6	TRBV4-1	.
CASSQDATGDLGYTF	TGCGCCAGCAGCCAAGATGCAACGGGGGACTTGGGCTACACCTTC	few	TRBJ1-2	TRBV4-1	.
CASSPGLAGFETQYF	TGCGCCAGCAGCCCGGGACTAGCGGGGTTTGAGACCCAGTACTTC	.	TRBJ2-5	TRBV4-1	TRBD2
CSVVGGLRGETQYF	TGCAGCGTTGTAGGGGGGTTGCGTGGGGAGACCCAGTACTTC	few	TRBJ2-5	TRBV29-1	.
CASSQENYRNTEAFF	TGCGCCAGCAGCCAAGAAAATTACAGGAACACTGAAGCTTTCTTT	few	TRBJ1-1	TRBV4-3	.
CATSDGEGETQYF	TGTGCCACCAGTGATGGGGAGGGGGAGACCCAGTACTTC	.	TRBJ2-5	TRBV24-1	TRBD2
CASSVDGGEQYF	TGTGCCAGCAGCGTAGATGGAGGCGAGCAGTACTTC	.	TRBJ2-7	TRBV9	.
CASSEWGGGNTIYF	TGCGCCAGCAGTGAGTGGGGAGGCGGAAACACCATATATTTT	few	TRBJ1-3	TRBV10-2	.
CASSLGDGTEAFF	TGTGCCAGCAGCTTAGGGGACGGAACAGAAGCTTTCTTT	.	TRBJ1-1	TRBV7-9	.
CAWRLNEKLFF	TGTGCCTGGAGGCTTAATGAAAAACTGTTTTTT	.	TRBJ1-4	TRBV30	.
CASSSDRGSYEQYF	TGTGCCAGCAGCTCTGACAGGGGCTCCTACGAGCAGTACTTC	many	TRBJ2-7	TRBV14	TRBD1
CASSFRTSSYNEQFF	TGTGCCAGCAGCTTCCGCACGAGCTCCTACAATGAGCAGTTCTTC	.	TRBJ2-1	TRBV7-9	.
CASSLGWSSYEQYF	TGTGCCAGCAGCTTAGGGTGGAGCTCCTACGAGCAGTACTTC	few	TRBJ2-7	TRBV11-1	.
CSVDTSDGELLYNEQFF	TGCAGCGTAGACACTTCCGACGGGGAGCTCCTTTACAATGAGCAGTTCTTC	.	TRBJ2-1	TRBV29-1	.
CAWSVSGYNEQFF	TGTGCCTGGAGTGTTTCCGGGTACAATGAGCAGTTCTTC	few	TRBJ2-1	TRBV30	.
CASSLWEGREDEQYF	TGTGCCAGCAGCTTGTGGGAAGGCCGTGAGGACGAGCAGTACTTC	.	TRBJ2-7	TRBV5-6	.
CASSPDVGLTFYEQYF	TGTGCCAGCAGCCCGGACGTAGGACTGACTTTCTACGAGCAGTACTTC	.	TRBJ2-7	TRBV4-2	.